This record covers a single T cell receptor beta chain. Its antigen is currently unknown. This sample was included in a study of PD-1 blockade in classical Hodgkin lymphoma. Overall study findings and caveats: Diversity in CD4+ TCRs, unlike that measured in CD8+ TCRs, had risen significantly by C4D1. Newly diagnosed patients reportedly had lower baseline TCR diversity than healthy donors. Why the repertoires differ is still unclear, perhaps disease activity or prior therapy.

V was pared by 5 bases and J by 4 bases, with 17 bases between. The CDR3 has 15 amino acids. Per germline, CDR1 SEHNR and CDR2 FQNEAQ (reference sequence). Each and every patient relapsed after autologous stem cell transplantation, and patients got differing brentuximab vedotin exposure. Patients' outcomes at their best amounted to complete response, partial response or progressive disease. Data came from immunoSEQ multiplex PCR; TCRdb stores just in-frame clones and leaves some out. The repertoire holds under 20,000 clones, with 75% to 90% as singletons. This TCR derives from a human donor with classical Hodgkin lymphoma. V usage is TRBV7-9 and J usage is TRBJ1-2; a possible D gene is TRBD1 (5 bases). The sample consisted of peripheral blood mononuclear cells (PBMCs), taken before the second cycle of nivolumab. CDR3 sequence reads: CASSLDEQGPYGYTF. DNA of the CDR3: TGTGCCAGCAGCCTAGACGAGCAGGGACCCTATGGCTACACCTTC.